Described below is a single T cell receptor beta chain sequence and its context. This CDR3 has 15 residues. V was trimmed by 5 bases and J by 5 bases, leaving 15 bases between them. Per the germline V gene, CDR1 is SEHNR and CDR2 is FQNEAQ (reference sequence). Clones were read by immunoSEQ multiplex PCR, and TCRdb kept only the in-frame ones, dropping some. The profile shows roughly 190,000 clones, roughly 87% of them singletons. The data are from a study of blood T cell repertoires in COVID-19. At the level of the study: Researchers got acute and convalescent COVID-19 samples from the United States, Italy and Spain. Sources were T cells, B-cell-depleted T cells, or PBMCs; the material itself was cDNA or gDNA.

The receptor comes from a woman between 55 and 75 years old with COVID-19, enrolled during active disease. Sequencing was performed on peripheral blood. This chain connects TRBV7-9 to TRBJ1-4, with TRBD1 as a possible D gene (5 bases). CDR3: CASSPGAGPNEKLFF. The DNA for the CDR3 is TGTGCCAGCAGCCCTGGGGCAGGGCCGAATGAAAAACTGTTTTTT.